A selection of T cell receptor beta chains follows, all from one sample in a study of blood T cell repertoires in COVID-19. Assay: immunoSEQ multiplex PCR; the TCRdb copy retains only in-frame clones and omits some. Of almost 200,000 clones in the sample, 86% were seen once. Material for sequencing was peripheral blood. All receptors come from a woman aged 70 to 79 with acute or convalescent COVID-19. Both conserved end residues are part of each CDR3.

length: 15
V: TRBV6-6
CDR3: CASSTGTVSGNTIYF

length: 16
V: TRBV19
CDR3: CASCQGTETLFYGYTF

length: 14
V: TRBV10-2
CDR3: CASSESADKETQYF

length: 13
V: TRBV11-2
CDR3: CASSHSGTVEAFF

length: 16
V: TRBV10-1
CDR3: CASSESRTGPIKAQYF

length: 13
V: TRBV19
CDR3: CASSIPGYQPQHF

length: 17
V: TRBV7-9
CDR3: CASSIGTGTNYNSPLHF

length: 13
V: TRBV12-3/TRBV12-4
CDR3: CASSPRTVNEQFF

length: 17
V: TRBV14
CDR3: CASSGRDNHFRTDGYTF

length: 19
V: TRBV5-5
CDR3: CASSLLYAGTGGRNQPQHF

length: 16
V: TRBV6-1
CDR3: CASSERRVNAYQPQHF